This T cell receptor (beta chain) comes out of a study of cytomegalovirus exposure and HLA in healthy donors. Study details: HLA-typed donors were the source of approximately 80 million unique TCRs held in an early data release. Across about 400 genotyped donors, over 70% landed in the Caucasian-associated ancestry cluster. Study observations and caveats: Later work associated around 18,000 TCR beta sequences with HLA alleles at 0.05 false discovery rate.

In nominal health when sampled, donors likely had unrecorded immune exposures nonetheless. The PCR made use of 60 Vbeta and 13 Jbeta primers. Some clones are missing from TCRdb's copy, which holds only in-frame ones; the method was immunoSEQ multiplex PCR. This sample has 120,000 or so clones; approximately 80% occur once, and the top ten carry roughly 3%. Germline V gives CDR1 KGHSH, CDR2 LQKENI. Trimming shortened V by 3 bases and J by 3 bases, and 12 bases separated the two germline ends. This CDR3 has 14 residues. Points on this clone: The antigen is unknown.

Material: PBMCs. The clonotype comes from a male donor in good health and CMV-seronegative. This chain uses TRBV18 with TRBJ2-7; unclear D gene. CDR3 sequence: CASSPGDSVYEQYF. CDR3 in DNA: TGTGCCAGCTCACCCGGAGATTCGGTCTACGAGCAGTACTTC.